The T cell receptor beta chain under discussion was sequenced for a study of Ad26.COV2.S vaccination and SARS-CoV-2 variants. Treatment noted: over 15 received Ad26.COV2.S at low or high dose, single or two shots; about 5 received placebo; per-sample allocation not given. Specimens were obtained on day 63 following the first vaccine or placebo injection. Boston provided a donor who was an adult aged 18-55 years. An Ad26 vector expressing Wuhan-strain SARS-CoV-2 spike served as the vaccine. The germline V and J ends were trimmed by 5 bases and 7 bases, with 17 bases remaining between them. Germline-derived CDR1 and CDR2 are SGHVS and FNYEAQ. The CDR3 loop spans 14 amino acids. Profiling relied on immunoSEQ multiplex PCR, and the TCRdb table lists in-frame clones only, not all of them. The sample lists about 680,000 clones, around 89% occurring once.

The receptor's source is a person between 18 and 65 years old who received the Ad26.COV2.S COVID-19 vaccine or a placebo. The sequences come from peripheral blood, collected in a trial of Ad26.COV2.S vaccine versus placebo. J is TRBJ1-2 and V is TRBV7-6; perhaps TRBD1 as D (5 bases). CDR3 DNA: TGTGCCAGCAGCCCTGGAGGGGACCCCGGTGGCTACACCTTC. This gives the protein CASSPGGDPGGYTF.